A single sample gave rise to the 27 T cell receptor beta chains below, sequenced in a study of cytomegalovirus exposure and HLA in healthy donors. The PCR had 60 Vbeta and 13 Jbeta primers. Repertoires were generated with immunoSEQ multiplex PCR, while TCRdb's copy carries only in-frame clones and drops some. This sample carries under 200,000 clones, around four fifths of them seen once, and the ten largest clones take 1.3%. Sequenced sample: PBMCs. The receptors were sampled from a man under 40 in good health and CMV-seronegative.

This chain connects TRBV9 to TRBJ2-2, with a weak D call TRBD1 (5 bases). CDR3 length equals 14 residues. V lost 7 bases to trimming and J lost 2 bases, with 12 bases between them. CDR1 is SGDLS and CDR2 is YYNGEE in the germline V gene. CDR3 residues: CASRTLLNTGELFF. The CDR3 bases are TGTGCCAGCCGGACATTGCTAAACACCGGGGAGCTGTTTTTT.

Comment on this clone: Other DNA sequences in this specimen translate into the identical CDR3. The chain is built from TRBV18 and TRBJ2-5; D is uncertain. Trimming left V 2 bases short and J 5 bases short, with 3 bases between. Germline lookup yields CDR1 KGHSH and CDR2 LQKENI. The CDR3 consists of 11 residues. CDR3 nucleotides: TGTGCCAGCTCACCAAGCGAGACCCAGTACTTC. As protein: CASSPSETQYF.

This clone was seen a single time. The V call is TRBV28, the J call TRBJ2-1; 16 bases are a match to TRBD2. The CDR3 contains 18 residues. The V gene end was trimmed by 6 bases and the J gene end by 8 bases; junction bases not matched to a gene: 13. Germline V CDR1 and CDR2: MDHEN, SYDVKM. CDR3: CASSHLGLAGGGWYEQFF. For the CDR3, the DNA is TGTGCCAGCAGCCACCTGGGACTAGCGGGAGGGGGTTGGTATGAGCAGTTCTTC.

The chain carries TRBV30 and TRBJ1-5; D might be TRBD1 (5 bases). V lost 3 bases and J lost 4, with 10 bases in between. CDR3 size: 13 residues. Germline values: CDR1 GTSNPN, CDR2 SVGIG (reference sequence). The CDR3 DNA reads TGTGCCTGGAGCGGCAGGGCGAATCAGCCCCAGCATTTT. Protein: CAWSGRANQPQHF.

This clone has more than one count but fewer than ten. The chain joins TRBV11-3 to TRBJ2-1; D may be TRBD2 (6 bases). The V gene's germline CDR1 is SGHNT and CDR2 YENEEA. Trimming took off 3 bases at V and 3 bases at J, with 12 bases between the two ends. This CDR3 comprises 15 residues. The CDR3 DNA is TGTGCCAGCAGCTTGGAGCGGGCCCTCTACAATGAGCAGTTCTTC. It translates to CASSLERALYNEQFF.

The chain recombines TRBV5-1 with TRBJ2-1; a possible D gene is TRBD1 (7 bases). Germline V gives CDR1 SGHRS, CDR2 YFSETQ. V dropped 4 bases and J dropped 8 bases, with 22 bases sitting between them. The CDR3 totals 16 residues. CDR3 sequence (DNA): TGCGCCAGCAGCGCAACACAGGGGTTTGGGGACTATGAGCAGTTCTTC. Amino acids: CASSATQGFGDYEQFF.

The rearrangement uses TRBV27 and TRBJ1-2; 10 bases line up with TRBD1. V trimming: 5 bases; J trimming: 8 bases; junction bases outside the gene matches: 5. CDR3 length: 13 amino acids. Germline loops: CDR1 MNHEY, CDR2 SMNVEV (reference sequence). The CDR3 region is CASSIGTGAGYTF. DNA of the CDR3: TGTGCCAGCAGTATTGGGACAGGGGCCGGCTACACCTTC.

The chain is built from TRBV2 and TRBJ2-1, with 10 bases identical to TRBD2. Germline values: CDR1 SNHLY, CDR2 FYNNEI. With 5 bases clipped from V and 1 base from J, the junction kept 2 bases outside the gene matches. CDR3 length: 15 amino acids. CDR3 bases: TGTGCCAGCAGTCTAGCGGGAGTATCCTACAATGAGCAGTTCTTC. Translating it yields CASSLAGVSYNEQFF.

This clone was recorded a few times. The CDR3 nucleotides read TGTGCCAGCAGCTTAGAGGGACAGGGTGAAGCTTTCTTT. Amino acids: CASSLEGQGEAFF. The J gene is TRBJ1-1, the V gene TRBV7-6; 9 bases agree with TRBD1. The CDR3 runs to 13 residues. Germline V lookup: CDR1 SGHVS, CDR2 FNYEAQ. With V trimmed by 1 base and J by 7 bases, 1 base remained unmatched.

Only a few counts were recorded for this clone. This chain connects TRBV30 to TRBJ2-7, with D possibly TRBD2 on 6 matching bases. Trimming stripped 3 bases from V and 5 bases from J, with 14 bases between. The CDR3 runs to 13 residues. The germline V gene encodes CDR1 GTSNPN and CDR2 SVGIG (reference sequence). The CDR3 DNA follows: TGTGCCTGGAGGCGACTAGGTTCCGACGAGCAGTACTTC. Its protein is CAWRRLGSDEQYF.

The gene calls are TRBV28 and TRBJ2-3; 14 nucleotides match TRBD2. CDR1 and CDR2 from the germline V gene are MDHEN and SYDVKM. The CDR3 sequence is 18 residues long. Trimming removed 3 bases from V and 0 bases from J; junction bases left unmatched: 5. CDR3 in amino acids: CASSFGTSGGYSTDTQYF. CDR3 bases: TGTGCCAGCAGTTTTGGGACTAGCGGGGGCTATAGCACAGATACGCAGTATTTT.

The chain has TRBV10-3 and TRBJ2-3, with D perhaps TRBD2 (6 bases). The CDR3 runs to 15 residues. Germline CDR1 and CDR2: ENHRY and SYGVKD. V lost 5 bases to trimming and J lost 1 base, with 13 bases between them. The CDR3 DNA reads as TGTGCCATCAGTCCCTCCGGGAGCGGCACAGATACGCAGTATTTT. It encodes CAISPSGSGTDTQYF.

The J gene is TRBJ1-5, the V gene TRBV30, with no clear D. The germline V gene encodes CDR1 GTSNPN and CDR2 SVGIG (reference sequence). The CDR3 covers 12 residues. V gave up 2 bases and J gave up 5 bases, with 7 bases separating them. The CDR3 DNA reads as TGTGCCTGGAGTCCCGGGGATCAGCCCCAGCATTTT. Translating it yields CAWSPGDQPQHF.

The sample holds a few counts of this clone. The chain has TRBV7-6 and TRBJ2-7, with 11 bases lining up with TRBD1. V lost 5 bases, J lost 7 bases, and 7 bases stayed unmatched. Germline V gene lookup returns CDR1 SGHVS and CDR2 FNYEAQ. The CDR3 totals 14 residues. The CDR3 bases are TGTGCCAGCAGCAAGGACAGGGGGCTACGGGAGCAGTACTTC. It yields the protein CASSKDRGLREQYF.

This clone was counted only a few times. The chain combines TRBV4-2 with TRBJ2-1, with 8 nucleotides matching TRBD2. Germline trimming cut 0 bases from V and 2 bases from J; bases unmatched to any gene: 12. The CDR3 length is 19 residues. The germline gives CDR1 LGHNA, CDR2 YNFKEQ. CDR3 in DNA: TGTGCCAGCAGCCAAGAAACCTCGGGAGGGCCGGGGGCCTACAATGAGCAGTTCTTC. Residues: CASSQETSGGPGAYNEQFF.

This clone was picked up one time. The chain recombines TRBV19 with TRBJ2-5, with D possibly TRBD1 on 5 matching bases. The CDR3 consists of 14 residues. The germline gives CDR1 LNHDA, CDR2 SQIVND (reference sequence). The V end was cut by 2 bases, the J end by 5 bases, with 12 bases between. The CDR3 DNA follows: TGTGCCAGTAGTATACAAGGGGCCCTGGAGACCCAGTACTTC. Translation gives CASSIQGALETQYF.

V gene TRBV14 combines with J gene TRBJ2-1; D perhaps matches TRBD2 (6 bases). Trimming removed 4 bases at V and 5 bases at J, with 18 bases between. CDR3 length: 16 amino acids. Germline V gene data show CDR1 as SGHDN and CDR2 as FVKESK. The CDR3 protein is CASSPYFAGTDNEQFF. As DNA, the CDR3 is TGTGCCAGCAGCCCTTATTTCGCGGGAACCGACAATGAGCAGTTCTTC.

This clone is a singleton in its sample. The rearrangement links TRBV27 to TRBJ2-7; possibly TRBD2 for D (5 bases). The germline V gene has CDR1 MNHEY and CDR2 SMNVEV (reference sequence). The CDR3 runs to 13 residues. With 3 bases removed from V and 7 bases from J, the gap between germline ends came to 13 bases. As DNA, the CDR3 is TGTGCCAGCAGTTTCATCGGGGAAATAGAGCAGTACTTC. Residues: CASSFIGEIEQYF.

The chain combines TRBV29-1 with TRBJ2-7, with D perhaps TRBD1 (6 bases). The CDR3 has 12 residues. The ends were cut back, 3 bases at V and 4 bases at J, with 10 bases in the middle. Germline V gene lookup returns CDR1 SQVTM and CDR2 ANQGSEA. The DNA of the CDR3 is TGCAGCGTTGATGGGGACAAATACGAGCAGTACTTC. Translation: CSVDGDKYEQYF.

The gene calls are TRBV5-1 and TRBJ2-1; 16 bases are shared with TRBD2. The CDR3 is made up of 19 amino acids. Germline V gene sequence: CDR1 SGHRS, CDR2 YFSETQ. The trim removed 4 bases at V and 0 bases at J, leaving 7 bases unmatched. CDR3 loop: CASSTRGLAGGSSYNEQFF. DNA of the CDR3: TGCGCCAGCAGCACGAGGGGACTAGCGGGGGGGAGCTCCTACAATGAGCAGTTCTTC. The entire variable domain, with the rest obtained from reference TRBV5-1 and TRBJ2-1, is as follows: KAGVTQTPRYLIKTRGQQVTLSCSPISGHRSVSWYQQTPGQGLQFLFEYFSETQRNKGNFPGRFSGRQFSNSRSEMNVSTLELGDSALYLCASSTRGLAGGSSYNEQFFGPGTRLTVL.

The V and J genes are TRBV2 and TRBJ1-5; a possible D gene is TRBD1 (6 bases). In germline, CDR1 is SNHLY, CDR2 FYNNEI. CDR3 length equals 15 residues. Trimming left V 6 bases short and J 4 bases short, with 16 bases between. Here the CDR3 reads CASRADRSPNQPQHF. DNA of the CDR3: TGTGCCAGCAGAGCCGACAGGAGCCCAAATCAGCCCCAGCATTTT.

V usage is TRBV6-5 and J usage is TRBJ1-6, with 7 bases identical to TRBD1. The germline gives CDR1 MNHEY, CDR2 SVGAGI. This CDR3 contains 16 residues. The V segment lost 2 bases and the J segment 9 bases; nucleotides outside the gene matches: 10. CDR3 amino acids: CASSYTGQAGGSPLHF. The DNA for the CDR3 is TGTGCCAGCAGTTACACCGGACAGGCTGGGGGTTCACCCCTCCACTTT.

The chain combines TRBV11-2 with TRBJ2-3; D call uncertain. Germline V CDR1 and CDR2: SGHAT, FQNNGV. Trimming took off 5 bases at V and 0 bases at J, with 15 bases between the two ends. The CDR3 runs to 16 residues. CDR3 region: CASSPNGAGSTDTQYF. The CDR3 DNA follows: TGTGCCAGCAGCCCAAACGGTGCAGGTAGCACAGATACGCAGTATTTT.

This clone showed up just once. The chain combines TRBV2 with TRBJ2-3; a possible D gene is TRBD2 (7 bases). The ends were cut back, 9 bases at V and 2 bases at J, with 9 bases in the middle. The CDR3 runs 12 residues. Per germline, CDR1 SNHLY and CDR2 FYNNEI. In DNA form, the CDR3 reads TGTGCCAGTGCGGGGGCCACAGATACGCAGTATTTT. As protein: CASAGATDTQYF.

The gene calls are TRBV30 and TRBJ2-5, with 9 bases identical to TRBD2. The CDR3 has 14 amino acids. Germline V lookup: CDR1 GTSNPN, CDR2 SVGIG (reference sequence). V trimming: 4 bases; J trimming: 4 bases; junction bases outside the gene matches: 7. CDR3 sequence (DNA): TGTGCCTGGACTCTAGCGGGAAGCGGAGAGACCCAGTACTTC. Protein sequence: CAWTLAGSGETQYF. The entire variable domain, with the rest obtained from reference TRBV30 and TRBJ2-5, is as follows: SQTIHQWPATLVQPVGSPLSLECTVEGTSNPNLYWYRQAAGRGLQLLFYSVGIGQISSEVPQNLSASRPQDRQFILSSKKLLLSDSGFYLCAWTLAGSGETQYFGPGTRLLVL.

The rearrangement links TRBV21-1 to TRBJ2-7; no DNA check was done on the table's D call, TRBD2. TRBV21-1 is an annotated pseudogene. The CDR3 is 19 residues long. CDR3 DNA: TGTGCCAGCAGCAAAGAAGGACAACTAGCGGGAGTCAGGATTTACGAGCAGTACTTC. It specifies CASSKEGQLAGVRIYEQYF.

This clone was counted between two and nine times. CDR3 amino acids: CASSIGGAGNQPQHF. In DNA form, the CDR3 reads TGTGCCAGTAGTATTGGGGGGGCAGGCAATCAGCCCCAGCATTTT. This chain connects TRBV19 to TRBJ1-5, with D possibly TRBD1 on 6 matching bases. Trimming took 3 bases from V and 2 from J, leaving 11 bases between them. Germline CDR1 is LNHDA and CDR2 is SQIVND (reference sequence). The CDR3 is made up of 15 amino acids. Combining the CDR3 with reference TRBV19 and TRBJ1-5 gives the whole variable domain DGGITQSPKYLFRKEGQNVTLSCEQNLNHDAMYWYRQDPGQGLRLIYYSQIVNDFQKGDIAEGYSVSREKKESFPLTVTSAQKNPTAFYLCASSIGGAGNQPQHFGDGTRLSIL.